Below are 9 T cell receptor beta chains sequenced from a single sample in a study of identical twins. TCRdb redid the calling of the 5' RACE reads with MiXCR, one entry per CDR3 protein. This table has about 150,000 distinct CDR3 sequences, 3.5% appearing once. Sequencing input: memory T cells sorted from blood. The source is a man in his late teens or twenties in good health.

In its sample, this clonotype was seen many times. The rearrangement links TRBV12-3 or TRBV12-4 to TRBJ2-7, with 8 nucleotides matching TRBD1. This CDR3 has 14 residues. With 8 bases clipped from V and 0 bases from J, the junction kept 6 bases outside the gene matches. CDR3: CASQGDRRSYEQYF. CDR3 coding DNA: TGTGCCAGCCAGGGGGACAGGCGCTCCTACGAGCAGTACTTC.

This clonotype was seen repeatedly, ten times or more. The J gene is TRBJ1-2, the V gene TRBV12-3 or TRBV12-4; D gene ambiguous. V shed 4 bases and J shed 5 bases, with 8 bases lying between them. The CDR3 length is 12 residues. The CDR3 DNA is TGTGCCAGCAGTTCCCAAGCTTATGGCTACACCTTC. It yields the protein CASSSQAYGYTF.

This clonotype showed up many times. This chain uses TRBV7-6 with TRBJ1-6; D gene unclear. V was cut by 4 bases and J by 8 bases, with 6 bases left in between. Germline V gene data show CDR1 as SGHVS and CDR2 as FNYEAQ. This CDR3 comprises 12 residues. The DNA of the CDR3 is TGTGCCAGCAGCTCGGACGATTCACCCCTCCACTTT. Translation: CASSSDDSPLHF.

This clonotype was observed at least ten times. The chain joins TRBV7-6 to TRBJ2-5; D gene uncertain. V lost 3 bases and J lost 5, with 7 bases in between. The germline V gene encodes CDR1 SGHVS and CDR2 FNYEAQ. CDR3 length equals 12 residues. The CDR3 region is CASSFHGETQYF. The CDR3 bases are TGTGCCAGCAGCTTTCACGGGGAGACCCAGTACTTC.

This clonotype was seen more than once but under ten times. The V gene is TRBV6-1, the J gene TRBJ1-4, with D possibly matching TRBD1 (5 bases). Trimming took off 3 bases at V and 10 bases at J, with 15 bases between the two ends. The germline V gene has CDR1 MNHNS and CDR2 SASEGT. The CDR3 loop spans 14 amino acids. This chain's CDR3 is CASSDGPRGGKLFF. CDR3 nucleotides: TGTGCCAGCAGTGATGGCCCCCGGGGCGGAAAACTGTTTTTT.

In this sample, this clonotype turned up a few times. The rearrangement links TRBV29-1 to TRBJ2-7, with TRBD2 matching 9 bases. CDR1 and CDR2 (germline): SQVTM, ANQGSEA. Germline trimming cut 1 base from V and 3 bases from J; bases unmatched to any gene: 7. The CDR3 has 15 residues. The CDR3 DNA sequence: TGCAGCGTTGAAGGGGCTAGCGGGGCTGACTACGAGCAGTACGTC. This codes for CSVEGASGADYEQYV.

V gene TRBV18 combines with J gene TRBJ2-7, with unresolved D. This CDR3 comprises 13 residues. The V gene's germline CDR1 is KGHSH and CDR2 LQKENI. V dropped 3 bases and J dropped 4 bases, with 10 bases sitting between them. CDR3 sequence reads: CASSPQNGYEQYV. The CDR3 DNA sequence: TGTGCCAGCTCACCCCAGAATGGGTACGAGCAGTACGTC.

This clonotype was recorded at least ten times. This chain connects TRBV21-1 to TRBJ1-4; the table's D call of TRBD1 was not tested on the DNA. TRBV21-1 is described as a pseudogene. CDR3 size: 12 residues. The CDR3 bases are TGTGCCAGCAGCAATTCAGGGTTAAAACTGTTTTTT. Translating it yields CASSNSGLKLFF.

There are many counts of this clonotype. This chain connects TRBV7-2 to TRBJ2-5; 8 bases fit TRBD2. The CDR3 covers 17 residues. The V and J ends lost 7 bases and 2 bases, in that order; junction bases with no gene match: 15. CDR1 is SGHTA, CDR2 FQGNSA, per germline. In nucleotides, the CDR3 is TGTGCCAGCACCCTTCGGGGGGGCGGGAGTGGGCAAGAGACCCAGTACTTC. This codes for CASTLRGGGSGQETQYF.